This T cell receptor beta chain was obtained from a study of beta chain features in type 1 diabetes. Study-level information: Age, gender and cell yields were similar between patients and healthy donors. Across all samples, about 100 million sorted cells were examined.

About this clone: Its matching antigen is unknown.

Blood was drawn once from each donor into heparinised tubes. The draws averaged about 0.12 L. Study results and limitations: Type 1 diabetes patients showed a moderate but significant shortening of TCRB CDR3s in all four CD4+ subsets.

V trimming: 2 bases; J trimming: 2 bases; junction bases outside the gene matches: 18. The CDR3 runs to 19 residues. The germline CDR1 and CDR2 sequences are SGHTA and FQGTGA. Sequenced material consisted of expressed TCRB transcripts (all of the isolated RNA was reverse transcribed). The method was immunoSEQ multiplex PCR; TCRdb's version includes in-frame clones alone and lacks a portion of them. Found here are under 900,000 clones, roughly 17% of them singletons; the top ten hold around 0.02%. The chain joins TRBV7-3 to TRBJ2-7; TRBD1 matches at 7 bases. The TCR sequence derives from a young woman in good health. The sequencing input was naive CD4+ T cells from blood. This chain's CDR3 is CASSLAYQSPGQPPYEQYF. The CDR3 DNA reads TGTGCCAGCAGCTTAGCCTATCAGAGCCCGGGACAGCCACCCTACGAGCAGTACTTC.